This is a list of T cell receptor beta chains from one sample in a study of T cell changes during pregnancy in multiple sclerosis. Using immunoSEQ multiplex PCR, the repertoire was profiled, and TCRdb retains in-frame clones only, with some absent. The sample consists of 65,000 to 80,000 clones, about 93% of them appearing once. The starting material was peripheral blood, obtained in the first trimester of pregnancy. Receptor source: a female donor with multiple sclerosis, enrolled in a pregnancy study. Both conserved end residues are part of each CDR3. Each record gives: clone size, J gene, V gene, D gene, CDR3 DNA, CDR3 protein. D genes are given only for firm matches. Size is stated for part of the rows, as once, few or many counts, or as a class when the clone is expanded.

abundance: NA
j_gene: TRBJ2-5
v_gene: TRBV27
d_gene: TRBD2
CDR3nt: TGTGCCAGCAGTGAACTAGCGGCTCTTTTAGAGACCCAGTACTTC
CDR3aa: CASSELAALLETQYF

abundance: NA
j_gene: TRBJ2-1
v_gene: TRBV4-1
d_gene: NA
CDR3nt: TGCGCCAGCAGCCTGGGACTTTACAATGAGCAGTTCTTC
CDR3aa: CASSLGLYNEQFF

abundance: NA
j_gene: TRBJ2-2
v_gene: TRBV29-1
d_gene: NA
CDR3nt: TGCAGTGGGGGGGAGGGGGACACCGGGGAGCTGTTTTTT
CDR3aa: CSGGEGDTGELFF

abundance: NA
j_gene: TRBJ1-3
v_gene: TRBV15
d_gene: NA
CDR3nt: TGTGCCACCAGCAGAGACAGGGGAACTGGAAACACCATATATTTT
CDR3aa: CATSRDRGTGNTIYF

abundance: NA
j_gene: TRBJ1-1
v_gene: TRBV19
d_gene: NA
CDR3nt: TGTGCCAGTAGTATAGCTTTGAACACTGAAGCTTTCTTT
CDR3aa: CASSIALNTEAFF

abundance: once
j_gene: TRBJ1-1
v_gene: TRBV29-1
d_gene: NA
CDR3nt: TGCAGCGTTGAAGATCCTGGGGGGGCGCGGAACACTGAAGCTTTCTTT
CDR3aa: CSVEDPGGARNTEAFF

abundance: NA
j_gene: TRBJ2-2
v_gene: TRBV7-3
d_gene: NA
CDR3nt: TGTGCCAGCAGCTTAACGGGCGGGGCTCGAGAGGAGCTGTTTTTT
CDR3aa: CASSLTGGAREELFF

abundance: NA
j_gene: TRBJ1-3
v_gene: TRBV13
d_gene: NA
CDR3nt: TGTGCCAGCACCGGTCAAAGGGGTTCTAGAAACACCATATATTTT
CDR3aa: CASTGQRGSRNTIYF

abundance: NA
j_gene: TRBJ2-5
v_gene: TRBV7-6
d_gene: TRBD1
CDR3nt: TGTGCCAGCAGCTTAGGGACAGGATCCGGGATCCAAGAGACCCAGTACTTC
CDR3aa: CASSLGTGSGIQETQYF

abundance: NA
j_gene: TRBJ2-7
v_gene: TRBV5-4
d_gene: TRBD1
CDR3nt: TGTGCCAGCAGCTCACGGACAGGGAGCTACGAGCAGTACTTC
CDR3aa: CASSSRTGSYEQYF

abundance: NA
j_gene: TRBJ1-1
v_gene: TRBV19
d_gene: NA
CDR3nt: TGTGCCAGTAGTAGTACAGTGAACACTGAAGCTTTCTTT
CDR3aa: CASSSTVNTEAFF

abundance: NA
j_gene: TRBJ2-1
v_gene: TRBV5-4
d_gene: TRBD2
CDR3nt: TGTGCCAGCAGCTTCGGCCTAGCGGTGAACAATGAGCAGTTCTTC
CDR3aa: CASSFGLAVNNEQFF

abundance: NA
j_gene: TRBJ2-2
v_gene: TRBV30
d_gene: TRBD2
CDR3nt: TGTGCCTGGAGTGTACTAGCGGGAGGGAACACCGGGGAGCTGTTTTTT
CDR3aa: CAWSVLAGGNTGELFF

abundance: NA
j_gene: TRBJ1-2
v_gene: TRBV7-2
d_gene: NA
CDR3nt: TGTGCCAGCAGCCCGCGGGGACGCGGCTACACCTTC
CDR3aa: CASSPRGRGYTF

abundance: NA
j_gene: TRBJ2-7
v_gene: TRBV25-1
d_gene: TRBD1
CDR3nt: TGTGCCAGCAGTCATACAGGGGCCTACGAGCAGTACTTC
CDR3aa: CASSHTGAYEQYF

abundance: NA
j_gene: TRBJ2-1
v_gene: TRBV5-1
d_gene: NA
CDR3nt: TGCGCCAGCAGGTTGGGCCCGCTAGGCTCCTACAATGAGCAGTTCTTC
CDR3aa: CASRLGPLGSYNEQFF

abundance: NA
j_gene: TRBJ1-3
v_gene: TRBV5-1
d_gene: NA
CDR3nt: TGCGCCAGCAGCGTACAGGGCCTCTCTGGAAACACCATATATTTT
CDR3aa: CASSVQGLSGNTIYF

abundance: NA
j_gene: TRBJ1-4
v_gene: TRBV2
d_gene: NA
CDR3nt: TGTGCCAGCAGACCCCAGGTGACAGTCGGTGAAAAACTGTTTTTT
CDR3aa: CASRPQVTVGEKLFF

abundance: NA
j_gene: TRBJ2-7
v_gene: TRBV5-4
d_gene: NA
CDR3nt: TGTGCCAGCAGCCAAGATGAAGGGGCCTCCTACGAGCAGTACTTC
CDR3aa: CASSQDEGASYEQYF

abundance: NA
j_gene: TRBJ2-1
v_gene: TRBV30
d_gene: TRBD2
CDR3nt: TGTGCCTGGAGGCTAGCGGGAGGATGGGATGAGCAGTTCTTC
CDR3aa: CAWRLAGGWDEQFF

abundance: NA
j_gene: TRBJ2-1
v_gene: TRBV19
d_gene: TRBD1
CDR3nt: TGTGCCAGTAGTCCTGGACAGGGTCCCAATGAGCAGTTCTTC
CDR3aa: CASSPGQGPNEQFF

abundance: NA
j_gene: TRBJ2-2
v_gene: TRBV7-2
d_gene: NA
CDR3nt: TGTGCCAGCAGCTTAGAGCTAGCTATAACCGGGGAGCTGTTTTTT
CDR3aa: CASSLELAITGELFF

abundance: NA
j_gene: TRBJ2-1
v_gene: TRBV6-6
d_gene: TRBD2
CDR3nt: TGTGCCAGCAGTAGGGTAGCGGGAGGGCCGGGGAATGAGCAGTTCTTC
CDR3aa: CASSRVAGGPGNEQFF

abundance: NA
j_gene: TRBJ2-1
v_gene: TRBV4-2
d_gene: NA
CDR3nt: TGTGCCAGCAGCCCTGGGAGACTTGTCAATGAGCAGTTCTTC
CDR3aa: CASSPGRLVNEQFF

abundance: NA
j_gene: TRBJ2-1
v_gene: TRBV10-3
d_gene: NA
CDR3nt: TGTGCCACCGCGAACAGCATACAGTTCTTC
CDR3aa: CATANSIQFF

abundance: once
j_gene: TRBJ2-3
v_gene: TRBV18
d_gene: NA
CDR3nt: TGTGCCAGCTTTCTTCAGCAGACGGGGGAGAGCACAGATACGCAGTATTTT
CDR3aa: CASFLQQTGESTDTQYF

abundance: NA
j_gene: TRBJ2-3
v_gene: TRBV28
d_gene: NA
CDR3nt: TGTGCCAGCAACGGGGACACAGATACGCAGTATTTT
CDR3aa: CASNGDTDTQYF

abundance: NA
j_gene: TRBJ2-3
v_gene: TRBV27
d_gene: NA
CDR3nt: TGTGCCAGCAGTTCCAAGACTTCTAGCACAGATACGCAGTATTTT
CDR3aa: CASSSKTSSTDTQYF

abundance: few
j_gene: TRBJ2-1
v_gene: TRBV6-4
d_gene: TRBD2
CDR3nt: TGTGCCAGCAGTACCGGGACTAGCGGGGACAATGAGCAGTTCTTC
CDR3aa: CASSTGTSGDNEQFF

abundance: NA
j_gene: TRBJ2-3
v_gene: TRBV29-1
d_gene: NA
CDR3nt: TGCAGCGTACTTGGGGGCGAGGTTAGCACAGATACGCAGTATTTT
CDR3aa: CSVLGGEVSTDTQYF

abundance: NA
j_gene: TRBJ2-1
v_gene: TRBV7-2
d_gene: NA
CDR3nt: TGTGCCAGCAGCTCCCATTACAATGAGCAGTTCTTC
CDR3aa: CASSSHYNEQFF

abundance: NA
j_gene: TRBJ2-3
v_gene: TRBV11-2
d_gene: TRBD2
CDR3nt: TGTGCCAGCAGCTTAGTTCGGGAGGTTATCCCGTATTTT
CDR3aa: CASSLVREVIPYF

abundance: NA
j_gene: TRBJ2-7
v_gene: TRBV2
d_gene: NA
CDR3nt: TGTGCCAGCAAGAGGGACTCCTACGAGCAGTACTTC
CDR3aa: CASKRDSYEQYF

abundance: NA
j_gene: TRBJ2-2
v_gene: TRBV11-1
d_gene: NA
CDR3nt: TGTGCCAGCAGCCAGGCCCGGGCGGGGACCGGGGAGCTGTTTTTT
CDR3aa: CASSQARAGTGELFF

abundance: NA
j_gene: TRBJ2-2
v_gene: TRBV2
d_gene: TRBD2
CDR3nt: TGTGCCAGCAGAGGGAGGGTTGGGACCGGGGAGCTGTTTTTT
CDR3aa: CASRGRVGTGELFF

abundance: NA
j_gene: TRBJ1-4
v_gene: TRBV5-1
d_gene: NA
CDR3nt: TGCGCCAGCAGCTGGACTAGAACGGGTGAAAAACTGTTTTTT
CDR3aa: CASSWTRTGEKLFF